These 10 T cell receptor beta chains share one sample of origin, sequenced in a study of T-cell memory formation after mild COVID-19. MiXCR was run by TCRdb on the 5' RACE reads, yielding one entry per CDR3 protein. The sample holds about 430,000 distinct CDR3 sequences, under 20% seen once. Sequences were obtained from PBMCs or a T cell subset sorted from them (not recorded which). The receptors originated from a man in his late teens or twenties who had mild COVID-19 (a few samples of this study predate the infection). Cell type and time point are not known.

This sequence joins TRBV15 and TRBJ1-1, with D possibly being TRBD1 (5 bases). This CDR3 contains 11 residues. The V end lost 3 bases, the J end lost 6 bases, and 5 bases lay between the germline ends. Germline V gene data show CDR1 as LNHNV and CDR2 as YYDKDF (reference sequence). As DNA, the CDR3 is TGTGCCACCAGCAGGGGGGCTGAAGCTTTCTTT. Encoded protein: CATSRGAEAFF. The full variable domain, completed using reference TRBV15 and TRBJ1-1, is DAMVIQNPRYQVTQFGKPVTLSCSQTLNHNVMYWYQQKSSQAPKLLFHYYDKDFNNEADTPDNFQSRRPNTSFCFLDIRSPGLGDTAMYLCATSRGAEAFFGQGTRLTVV.

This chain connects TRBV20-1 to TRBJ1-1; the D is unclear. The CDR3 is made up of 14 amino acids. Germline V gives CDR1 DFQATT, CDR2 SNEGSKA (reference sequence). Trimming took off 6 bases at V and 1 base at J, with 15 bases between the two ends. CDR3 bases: TGCAGTGCAGTCAGACACGAAGCGAACACTGAAGCTTTCTTT. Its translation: CSAVRHEANTEAFF.

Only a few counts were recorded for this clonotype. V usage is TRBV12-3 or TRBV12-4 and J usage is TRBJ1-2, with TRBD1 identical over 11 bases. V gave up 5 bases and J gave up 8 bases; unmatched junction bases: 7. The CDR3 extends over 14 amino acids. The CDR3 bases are TGTGCCAGCAGTGACGGACAGGGGGCGGGGGGCTACACCTTC. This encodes CASSDGQGAGGYTF.

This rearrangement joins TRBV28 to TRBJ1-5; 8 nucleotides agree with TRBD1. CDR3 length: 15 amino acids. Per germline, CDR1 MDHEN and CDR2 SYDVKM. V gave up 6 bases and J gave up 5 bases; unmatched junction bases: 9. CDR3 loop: CASSPLDREDQPQHF. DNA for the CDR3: TGTGCCAGCAGCCCACTGGACAGGGAGGATCAGCCCCAGCATTTT.

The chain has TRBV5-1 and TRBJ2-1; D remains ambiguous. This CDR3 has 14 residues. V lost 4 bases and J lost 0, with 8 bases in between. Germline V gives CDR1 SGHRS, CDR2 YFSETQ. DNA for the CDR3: TGCGCCAGCAGCCCCCCTAGCTCCTACAATGAGCAGTTCTTC. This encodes CASSPPSSYNEQFF.

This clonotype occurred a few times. The CDR3 loop is CASRTLGNYGYTF. The CDR3 DNA follows: TGTGCCAGCAGAACACTTGGGAACTATGGCTACACCTTC. The V and J genes are TRBV27 and TRBJ1-2; D is unresolved. V was trimmed by 6 bases and J by 2 bases, leaving 10 bases between them. This CDR3 has 13 residues. CDR1 and CDR2 (germline): MNHEY, SMNVEV (reference sequence).

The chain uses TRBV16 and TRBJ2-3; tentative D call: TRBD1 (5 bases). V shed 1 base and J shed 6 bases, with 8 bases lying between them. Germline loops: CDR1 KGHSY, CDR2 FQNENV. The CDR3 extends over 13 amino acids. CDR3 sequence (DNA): TGTGCCAGCAGCCAATACCAGGGCGATACGCAGTATTTT. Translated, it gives CASSQYQGDTQYF.

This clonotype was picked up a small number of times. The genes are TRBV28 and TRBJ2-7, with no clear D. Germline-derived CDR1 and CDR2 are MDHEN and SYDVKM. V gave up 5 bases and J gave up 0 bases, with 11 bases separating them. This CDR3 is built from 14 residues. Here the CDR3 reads CASSTPDPSYEQYV. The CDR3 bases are TGTGCCAGCAGTACCCCGGACCCCTCCTACGAGCAGTACGTC.

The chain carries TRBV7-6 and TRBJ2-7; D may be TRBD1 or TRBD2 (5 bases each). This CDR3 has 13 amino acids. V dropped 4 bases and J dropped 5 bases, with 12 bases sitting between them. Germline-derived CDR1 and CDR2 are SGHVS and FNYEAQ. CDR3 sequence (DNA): TGTGCCAGCAGCTCAGGGTTGGGGGACGAGCAGTACTTC. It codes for CASSSGLGDEQYF.

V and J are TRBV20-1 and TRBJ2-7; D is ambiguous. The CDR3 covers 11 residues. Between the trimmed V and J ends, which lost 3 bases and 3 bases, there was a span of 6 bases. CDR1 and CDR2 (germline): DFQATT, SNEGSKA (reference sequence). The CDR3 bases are TGCAGTGCTAGGATGAACTACGAGCAGTACGTC. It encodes CSARMNYEQYV.